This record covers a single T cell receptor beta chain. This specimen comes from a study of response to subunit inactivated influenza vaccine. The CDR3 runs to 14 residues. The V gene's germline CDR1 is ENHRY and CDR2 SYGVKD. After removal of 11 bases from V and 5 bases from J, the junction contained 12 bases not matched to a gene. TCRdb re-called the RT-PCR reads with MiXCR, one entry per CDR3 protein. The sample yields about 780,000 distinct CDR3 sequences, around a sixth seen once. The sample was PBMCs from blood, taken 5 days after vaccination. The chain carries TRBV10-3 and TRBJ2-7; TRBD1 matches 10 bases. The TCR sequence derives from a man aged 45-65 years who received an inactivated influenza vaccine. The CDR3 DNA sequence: TGTGCCGCCCGAGACAGGGGGCAAAGGGACGAGCAGTACTTC. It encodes CAARDRGQRDEQYF.